This T cell receptor (beta chain) was obtained from a study of blood T cell repertoires in COVID-19. Study background: Spain, Italy and the United States supplied samples that represented acute and convalescent COVID-19. Sample material is recorded as cDNA or gDNA derived from T cells, B-cell-depleted T cells, or PBMCs.

In the original workflow: Amplification from reference gene primers served as the basis for estimated nucleated cell counts. Repertoires were generated with immunoSEQ multiplex PCR, while TCRdb's copy carries only in-frame clones and drops some. D and trimming were read from the DNA, whereas the V and J calls and clone size are those reported in that table. The table shows fewer than 100,000 clones, with less than 90% occurring only once. This TCR derives from an older man in a cohort sampled during active COVID-19. The sequenced material came from peripheral blood.

The CDR3, as DNA: TGTGCCAGCAGCCCAGGTTGGGACAGGGGTTGGGTTCAGCCCCAGCATTTT. It codes for CASSPGWDRGWVQPQHF. This chain joins TRBV11-2 and TRBJ1-5; 10 positions match TRBD1. The CDR3 length is 17 residues. Germline V gene sequence: CDR1 SGHAT, CDR2 FQNNGV. The trim removed 5 bases at V and 6 bases at J, leaving 13 bases unmatched.